This T cell receptor beta chain comes out of a study of T cells after posttransplantation cyclophosphamide. This clone was detected many times. Its specificity is unknown. Study-wide results and caveats: Skin or GI-infiltrating T cells shared few TRB sequences with blood. Recipient CMV seropositivity and CMV reactivation strongly tracked TRB clonality. Later blood repertoires were often dominated by clones from the donor CD8+ memory compartment.

The protocol was immunoSEQ multiplex PCR, while the TCRdb copy is restricted to in-frame clones and leaves out a portion. In total the sample includes about 22,000 clones, none of them seen once. The CDR3 runs to 20 residues. The germline gives CDR1 MGHRA, CDR2 YSYEKL. This TCR was sampled from a woman aged 45-65 years in good health, CMV-negative, and a related stem cell transplant donor. The chain employs TRBV4-1 and TRBJ2-7; the match to TRBD2 covers 12 bases. The J call may be incorrect, as the DNA end agrees better with TRBJ2-5. Sequencing was carried out using PBMCs. For the CDR3, the DNA is TGCGCCAGCAGCCAAGATAGCGGGGCTAGCGGGGGGGCCATAGAAGAGACCCAGTACTTC. Translation: CASSQDSGASGGAIEETQYF.